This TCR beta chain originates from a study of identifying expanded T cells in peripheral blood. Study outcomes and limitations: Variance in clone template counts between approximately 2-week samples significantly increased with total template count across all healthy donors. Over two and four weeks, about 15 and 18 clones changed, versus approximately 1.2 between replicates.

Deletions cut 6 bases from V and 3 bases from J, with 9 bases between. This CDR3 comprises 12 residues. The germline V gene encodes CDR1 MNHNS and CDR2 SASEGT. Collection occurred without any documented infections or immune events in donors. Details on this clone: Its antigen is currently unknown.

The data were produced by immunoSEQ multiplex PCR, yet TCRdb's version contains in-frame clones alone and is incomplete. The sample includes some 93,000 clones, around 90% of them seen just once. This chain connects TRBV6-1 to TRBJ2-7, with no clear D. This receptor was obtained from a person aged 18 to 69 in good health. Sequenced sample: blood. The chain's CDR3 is CASRETGYEQYF. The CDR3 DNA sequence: TGTGCCAGCAGAGAGACGGGCTACGAGCAGTACTTC.